The 6 T cell receptor beta chains below all came from one sample that was sequenced in a study of blood T cell repertoires in COVID-19. Some clones are missing from TCRdb's copy, which holds only in-frame ones; the method was immunoSEQ multiplex PCR. This table has about 54,000 clones, about 91% appearing once. Sequenced: peripheral blood. These receptors all stem from a woman aged 60-75 years with active or convalescent COVID-19.

The chain uses TRBV19 and TRBJ1-2, with D possibly TRBD1 on 6 matching bases. V lost 5 bases, J lost 10 bases, and 17 bases lay in between. Germline-derived CDR1 and CDR2 are LNHDA and SQIVND (reference sequence). The CDR3 covers 13 residues. CDR3 sequence reads: CASSQGTKGSYTF. CDR3 DNA sequence: TGTGCCAGTAGTCAGGGGACAAAAGGATCCTACACCTTC.

The V gene is TRBV6-5, the J gene TRBJ2-1; weak D call: TRBD2 (6 bases). Per the germline V gene, CDR1 is MNHEY and CDR2 is SVGAGI. The CDR3 runs 15 residues. V was cut by 6 bases and J by 9 bases, with 21 bases left in between. CDR3 in amino acids: CASSQLMGGSGEQFF. The CDR3 nucleotides read TGTGCCAGCAGCCAACTCATGGGGGGAAGCGGTGAGCAGTTCTTC.

The V call is TRBV6-1, the J call TRBJ2-7, with TRBD1 identical over 9 bases. V lost 3 bases to trimming and J lost 6 bases; unmatched junction nucleotides: 9. From germline, CDR1 is MNHNS and CDR2 SASEGT. The CDR3 totals 15 residues. CDR3 sequence reads: CASSEPGTGTLEQYF. The CDR3 DNA is TGTGCCAGCAGTGAGCCCGGGACAGGGACTCTCGAGCAGTACTTC.

V gene TRBV7-9 combines with J gene TRBJ1-6, with TRBD1 matching over 7 bases. Germline V gives CDR1 SEHNR, CDR2 FQNEAQ (reference sequence). Unmatched junction bases numbered 14, after V lost 5 bases and J lost 10 bases. There are 16 residues in the CDR3. The CDR3 DNA follows: TGTGCCAGCAGCCCTACTGGTGCAGGGGGTTACTCACCCCTCCACTTT. As protein: CASSPTGAGGYSPLHF.

The V and J genes are TRBV24-1 and TRBJ2-5, with 10 bases that match TRBD1. V lost 4 bases and J lost 5; bases outside the gene matches: 9. CDR3 length equals 16 residues. In germline, CDR1 is KGHDR, CDR2 SFDVKD. The chain's CDR3 is CATSEPTGGAGETQYF. DNA for the CDR3: TGTGCCACCAGTGAACCGACAGGGGGCGCTGGTGAGACCCAGTACTTC.

The rearrangement links TRBV28 to TRBJ1-4, with D perhaps matching TRBD1 (6 bases). Germline assignment: CDR1 MDHEN and CDR2 SYDVKM. Trimming pared 6 bases from V and 6 bases from J, leaving 20 bases between. The CDR3 covers 16 residues. In nucleotides, the CDR3 is TGTGCCAGCAGCCTAAGGGCAGGGGACCTTTATGAAAAACTGTTTTTT. Translating gives CASSLRAGDLYEKLFF.